The present T cell receptor beta chain was sequenced within a study of PD-1 blockade in classical Hodgkin lymphoma. At the level of the study: Patients were given intravenous nivolumab, 3 mg/kg, every 2 weeks. Study-wide points: It was reported that newly diagnosed patients had less baseline TCR diversity than healthy donors. Patients with a complete response exhibited baseline diversity comparable to newly diagnosed patients.

This CDR3 is built from 15 residues. After removal of 0 bases from V and 5 bases from J, the junction contained 2 bases not matched to a gene. The germline gives CDR1 LGHNA, CDR2 YNFKEQ. A word on this clone: What it recognizes is unknown.

Described time point: cycle 4 day 1 (C4D1), after more than 5 weeks of nivolumab. All patients relapsed after autologous stem cell transplantation, and brentuximab vedotin exposure varied. Profiling relied on immunoSEQ multiplex PCR, and the TCRdb table lists in-frame clones only, not all of them. The table has approximately 65,000 clones, approximately 94% seen once. This TCR was recovered from a human donor with classical Hodgkin lymphoma. The chain is built from TRBV4-2 and TRBJ2-5, with 11 bases that match TRBD2. Sequenced material: peripheral blood mononuclear cells (PBMCs), taken before the fourth cycle of nivolumab. CDR3 DNA: TGTGCCAGCAGCCAAGATAGCGGGAGGGCCGAGACCCAGTACTTC. It codes for CASSQDSGRAETQYF.